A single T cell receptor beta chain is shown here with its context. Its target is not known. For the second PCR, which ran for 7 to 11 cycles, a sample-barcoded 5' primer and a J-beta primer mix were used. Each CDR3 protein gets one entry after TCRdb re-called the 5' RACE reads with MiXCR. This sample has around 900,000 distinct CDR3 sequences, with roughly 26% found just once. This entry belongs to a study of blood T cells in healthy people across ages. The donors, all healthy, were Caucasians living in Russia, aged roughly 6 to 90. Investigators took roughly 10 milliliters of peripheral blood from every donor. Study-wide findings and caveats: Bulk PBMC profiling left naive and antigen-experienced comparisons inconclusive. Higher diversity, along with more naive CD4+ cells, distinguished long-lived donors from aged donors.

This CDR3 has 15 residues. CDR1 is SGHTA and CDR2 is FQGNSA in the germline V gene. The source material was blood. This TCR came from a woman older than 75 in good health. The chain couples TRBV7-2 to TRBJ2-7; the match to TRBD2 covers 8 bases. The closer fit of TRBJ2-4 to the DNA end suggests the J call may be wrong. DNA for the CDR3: TGTGCCAGCACCCCTACGGGGGGGAGAGGGGACATTCAGTACTTC. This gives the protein CASTPTGGRGDIQYF.